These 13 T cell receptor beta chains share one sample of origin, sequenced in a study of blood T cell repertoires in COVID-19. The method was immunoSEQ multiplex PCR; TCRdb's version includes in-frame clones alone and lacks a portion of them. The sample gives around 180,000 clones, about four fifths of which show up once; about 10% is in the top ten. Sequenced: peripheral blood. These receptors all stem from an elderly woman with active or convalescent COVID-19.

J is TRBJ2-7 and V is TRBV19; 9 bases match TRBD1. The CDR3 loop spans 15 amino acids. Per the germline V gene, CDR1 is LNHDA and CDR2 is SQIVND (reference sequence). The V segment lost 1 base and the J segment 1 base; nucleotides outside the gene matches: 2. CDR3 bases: TGTGCCAGTAGTATAGGGGGACAGGGATCCTACGAGCAGTACTTC. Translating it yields CASSIGGQGSYEQYF.

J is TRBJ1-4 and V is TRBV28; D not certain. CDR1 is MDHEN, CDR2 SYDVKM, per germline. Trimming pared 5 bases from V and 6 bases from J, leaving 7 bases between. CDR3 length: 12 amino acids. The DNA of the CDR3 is TGTGCCAGCAGTACCGGGTATGAAAAACTGTTTTTT. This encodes CASSTGYEKLFF.

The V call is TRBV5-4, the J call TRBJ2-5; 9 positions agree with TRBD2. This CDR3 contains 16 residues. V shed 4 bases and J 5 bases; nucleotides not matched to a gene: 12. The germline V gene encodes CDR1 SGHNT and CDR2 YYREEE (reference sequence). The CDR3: CASSPSLAGLRETQYF. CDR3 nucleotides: TGTGCCAGCAGCCCTAGCCTAGCGGGACTGAGGGAGACCCAGTACTTC. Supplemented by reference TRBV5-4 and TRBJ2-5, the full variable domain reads ETGVTQSPTHLIKTRGQQVTLRCSSQSGHNTVSWYQQALGQGPQFIFQYYREEENGRGNFPPRFSGLQFPNYSSELNVNALELDDSALYLCASSPSLAGLRETQYFGPGTRLLVL.

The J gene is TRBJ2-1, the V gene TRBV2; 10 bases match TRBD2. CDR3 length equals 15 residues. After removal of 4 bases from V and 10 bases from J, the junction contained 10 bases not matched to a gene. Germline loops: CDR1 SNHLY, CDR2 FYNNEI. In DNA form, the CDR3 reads TGTGCCAGCAGTGCCTCTAGCGGGAGTCTTGGCGAGCAGTTCTTC. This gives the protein CASSASSGSLGEQFF.

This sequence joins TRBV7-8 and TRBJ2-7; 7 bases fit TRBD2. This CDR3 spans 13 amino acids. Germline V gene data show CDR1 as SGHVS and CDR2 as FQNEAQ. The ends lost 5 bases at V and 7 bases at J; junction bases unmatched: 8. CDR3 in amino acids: CASSLGEGREQYF. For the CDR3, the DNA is TGTGCCAGCAGCCTGGGGGAGGGCCGGGAGCAGTACTTC.

For the CDR3, the DNA is TGTGCCAGCACTGCCCAAGGGGTGCGAGAAAAACTGTTTTTT. It codes for CASTAQGVREKLFF. This rearrangement joins TRBV19 to TRBJ1-4; maybe TRBD1 (5 bases). From germline, CDR1 is LNHDA and CDR2 SQIVND (reference sequence). V lost 9 bases, J lost 8 bases, and 19 bases lay in between. There are 14 residues in the CDR3.

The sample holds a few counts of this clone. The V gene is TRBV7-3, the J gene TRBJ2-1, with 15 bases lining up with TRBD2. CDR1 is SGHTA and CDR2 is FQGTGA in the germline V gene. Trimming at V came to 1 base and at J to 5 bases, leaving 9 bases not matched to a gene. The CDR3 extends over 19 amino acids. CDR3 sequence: CASSLISGTSGRMNNEQFF. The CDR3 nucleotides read TGTGCCAGCAGCTTAATTTCTGGGACTAGCGGGAGGATGAACAATGAGCAGTTCTTC. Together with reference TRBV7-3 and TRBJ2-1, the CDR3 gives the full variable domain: GAGVSQTPSNKVTEKGKYVELRCDPISGHTALYWYRQSLGQGPEFLIYFQGTGAADDSGLPNDRFFAVRPEGSVSTLKIQRTERGDSAVYLCASSLISGTSGRMNNEQFFGPGTRLTVL.

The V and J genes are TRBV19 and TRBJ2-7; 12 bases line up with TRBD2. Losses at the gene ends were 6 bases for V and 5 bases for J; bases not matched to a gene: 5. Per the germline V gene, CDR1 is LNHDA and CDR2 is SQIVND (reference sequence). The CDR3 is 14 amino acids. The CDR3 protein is CASSRTSGNHEQYF. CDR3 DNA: TGTGCCAGTAGCCGGACTAGCGGGAACCACGAGCAGTACTTC.

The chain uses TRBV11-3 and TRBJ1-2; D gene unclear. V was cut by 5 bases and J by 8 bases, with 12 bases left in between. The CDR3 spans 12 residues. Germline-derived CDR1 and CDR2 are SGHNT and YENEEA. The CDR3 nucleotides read TGTGCCAGCAGCACCGGTCTATGGGGCTACACCTTC. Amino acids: CASSTGLWGYTF.

The chain's CDR3 is CASSPGEGNYEQYF. DNA for the CDR3: TGTGCCAGCAGCCCGGGGGAGGGGAACTACGAGCAGTACTTC. The genes are TRBV9 and TRBJ2-7, with 7 bases lining up with TRBD2. Trimming took 4 bases from V and 3 from J; bases not matched to a gene: 7. The CDR3 runs 14 residues. Germline CDR1 SGDLS, CDR2 YYNGEE.

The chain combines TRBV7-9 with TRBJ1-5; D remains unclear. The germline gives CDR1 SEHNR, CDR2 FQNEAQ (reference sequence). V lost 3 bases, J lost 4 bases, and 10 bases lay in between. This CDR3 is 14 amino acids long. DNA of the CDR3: TGTGCCAGCAGCTTGATTGAAGAGAATCAGCCCCAGCATTTT. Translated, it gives CASSLIEENQPQHF.

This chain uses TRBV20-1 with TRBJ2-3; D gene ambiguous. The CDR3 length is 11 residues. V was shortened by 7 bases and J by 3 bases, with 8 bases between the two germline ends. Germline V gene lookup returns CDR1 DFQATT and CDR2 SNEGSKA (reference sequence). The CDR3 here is CSGTSTDTQYF. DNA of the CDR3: TGCAGTGGAACTTCTACAGATACGCAGTATTTT.

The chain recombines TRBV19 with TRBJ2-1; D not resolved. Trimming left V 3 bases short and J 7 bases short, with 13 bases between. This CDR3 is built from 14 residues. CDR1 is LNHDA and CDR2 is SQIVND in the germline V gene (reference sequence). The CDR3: CASSMGQNRNEQFF. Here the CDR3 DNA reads TGTGCCAGTAGTATGGGCCAAAACAGAAATGAGCAGTTCTTC.